A selection of T cell receptor beta chains follows, all from one sample in a study of T cell changes during pregnancy in multiple sclerosis. Data came from immunoSEQ multiplex PCR; TCRdb stores just in-frame clones and leaves some out. The table has about 29,000 clones, approximately 94% seen once; the top ten hold 4.5% to 6.5%. The material sequenced was CD8+ T cells from peripheral blood mononuclear cells, taken before pregnancy. The source is a female donor with multiple sclerosis, enrolled in a pregnancy study. Each CDR3 is given with its conserved first and last residue. The D gene is left open where the match is weak.

v_gene: TRBV7-9; d_gene: -; j_gene: TRBJ2-7; CDR3aa: CASSLSTIAYEQYF
v_gene: TRBV7-6; d_gene: TRBD1; j_gene: TRBJ2-3; CDR3aa: CASSLDLRRGQGFRDTQYF
v_gene: TRBV10-3; d_gene: TRBD1; j_gene: TRBJ1-2; CDR3aa: CAIRPGTGLLANYGYTF
v_gene: TRBV6-4; d_gene: TRBD1; j_gene: TRBJ2-3; CDR3aa: CASSAGTGVTDTQYF
v_gene: TRBV5-1; d_gene: TRBD1; j_gene: TRBJ2-7; CDR3aa: CASSTDRTATYEQYF
v_gene: TRBV27; d_gene: -; j_gene: TRBJ2-5; CDR3aa: CASSPWDTKETQYF
v_gene: TRBV14; d_gene: -; j_gene: TRBJ2-1; CDR3aa: CASSRLESSYNEQFF
v_gene: TRBV15; d_gene: TRBD2; j_gene: TRBJ2-7; CDR3aa: CATSKLAGLDEQYF
v_gene: TRBV5-1; d_gene: -; j_gene: TRBJ2-7; CDR3aa: CASSLVQGGYEQYF
v_gene: TRBV11-2; d_gene: -; j_gene: TRBJ2-7; CDR3aa: CASRARGGYEQYF
v_gene: TRBV28; d_gene: TRBD2; j_gene: TRBJ2-2; CDR3aa: CASSLDLTSGLLYTGELFF
v_gene: TRBV6-6; d_gene: -; j_gene: TRBJ1-4; CDR3aa: CASSQGFPGKLFF
v_gene: TRBV18; d_gene: -; j_gene: TRBJ2-7; CDR3aa: CASSPTTYEQYF
v_gene: TRBV27; d_gene: TRBD2; j_gene: TRBJ2-5; CDR3aa: CASGLARGRPQYF
v_gene: TRBV27; d_gene: -; j_gene: TRBJ2-1; CDR3aa: CASSYRRGEQFF
v_gene: TRBV6-5; d_gene: TRBD1; j_gene: TRBJ2-5; CDR3aa: CASSPLTGQETQYF
v_gene: TRBV5-4; d_gene: -; j_gene: TRBJ2-1; CDR3aa: CASSLGAYNEQFF
v_gene: TRBV4-1; d_gene: TRBD2; j_gene: TRBJ2-1; CDR3aa: CASSQSPSGREGDEQFF
v_gene: TRBV5-1; d_gene: TRBD1; j_gene: TRBJ2-1; CDR3aa: CASSLAGTGGLDEQFF
v_gene: TRBV7-9; d_gene: TRBD1; j_gene: TRBJ1-2; CDR3aa: CASSLVAGTDYGYTF
v_gene: TRBV30; d_gene: -; j_gene: TRBJ2-7; CDR3aa: CAWSSGTHPYEQYF
v_gene: TRBV30; d_gene: -; j_gene: TRBJ2-7; CDR3aa: CAWRGLDYEQYF
v_gene: TRBV5-5; d_gene: TRBD2; j_gene: TRBJ2-2; CDR3aa: CASSYGLAGAVVAGELFF
v_gene: TRBV2; d_gene: -; j_gene: TRBJ1-2; CDR3aa: CASLQHRDLNYGYTF
v_gene: TRBV19; d_gene: -; j_gene: TRBJ1-1; CDR3aa: CATRDSYTEAFF
v_gene: TRBV28; d_gene: -; j_gene: TRBJ1-1; CDR3aa: CASSFQGAYTEAFF
v_gene: TRBV2; d_gene: TRBD2; j_gene: TRBJ2-1; CDR3aa: CASSAGTSGGAVQFF
v_gene: TRBV19; d_gene: TRBD1; j_gene: TRBJ1-1; CDR3aa: CASSSRDRGNTEAFF
v_gene: TRBV5-1; d_gene: -; j_gene: TRBJ2-7; CDR3aa: CASSLVRGGEQYF
v_gene: TRBV7-2; d_gene: -; j_gene: TRBJ2-1; CDR3aa: CASSLGQAYNEQFF
v_gene: TRBV27; d_gene: -; j_gene: TRBJ1-1; CDR3aa: CASSLTRVNTEAFF
v_gene: TRBV10-3; d_gene: -; j_gene: TRBJ2-1; CDR3aa: CAISEFVNEQFF
v_gene: TRBV9; d_gene: TRBD2; j_gene: TRBJ2-5; CDR3aa: CASSDGAGGKETQYF
v_gene: TRBV7-3; d_gene: TRBD1; j_gene: TRBJ2-3; CDR3aa: CASSPQGASTDTQYF
v_gene: TRBV5-5; d_gene: -; j_gene: TRBJ1-5; CDR3aa: CASSLEVGRSQPQHF
v_gene: TRBV27; d_gene: -; j_gene: TRBJ1-1; CDR3aa: CASSLGATMNTEAFF
v_gene: TRBV7-7; d_gene: TRBD2; j_gene: TRBJ2-1; CDR3aa: CASSHSGGAYNEQFF
v_gene: TRBV12-2; d_gene: -; j_gene: TRBJ2-3; CDR3aa: CASRLAYLNLNPSTDTQYF
v_gene: TRBV28; d_gene: TRBD1; j_gene: TRBJ2-7; CDR3aa: CASSSGQGALYEQYF
v_gene: TRBV15; d_gene: TRBD1; j_gene: TRBJ2-7; CDR3aa: CATSRGRQGSSYEQYF
v_gene: TRBV4-2; d_gene: TRBD2; j_gene: TRBJ2-2; CDR3aa: CASSFTAGFSGGDTGELFF
v_gene: TRBV27; d_gene: TRBD2; j_gene: TRBJ2-5; CDR3aa: CASSLLAGGLQETQYF
v_gene: TRBV5-1; d_gene: TRBD1; j_gene: TRBJ1-4; CDR3aa: CASSLGALDRGLFF
v_gene: TRBV5-5; d_gene: -; j_gene: TRBJ1-3; CDR3aa: CASSLAGSGNTIYF
v_gene: TRBV11-2; d_gene: -; j_gene: TRBJ2-2; CDR3aa: CASSLVTAGELFF
v_gene: TRBV19; d_gene: -; j_gene: TRBJ1-2; CDR3aa: CASSTGMYLYTF
v_gene: TRBV5-4; d_gene: TRBD2; j_gene: TRBJ2-1; CDR3aa: CASSIRLAAHNEQFF
v_gene: TRBV15; d_gene: -; j_gene: TRBJ2-1; CDR3aa: CATSWPQGSYNEQFF